This T cell receptor beta chain was captured in a study of OX40 agonist ivuxolimab in advanced cancers. The wider study: Every 2 weeks, patients got intravenous ivuxolimab at one of six dose levels (0.01-10 mg/kg).

The protocol was immunoSEQ multiplex PCR, while the TCRdb copy is restricted to in-frame clones and leaves out a portion. The table records approximately 99,000 clones, 85% to 95% of them present only once. Study observations and caveats: Both CD4+ and CD8+ T cell populations in blood had undergone clonal expansion by week 6 at 0.1 to 3.0 mg/kg.

As regards this clone: The antigen is undetermined.

CDR1 SNHLY and CDR2 FYNNEI come from the germline V gene. V was pared by 7 bases and J by 3 bases, with 12 bases between. CDR3 length equals 13 residues. This TCR came from an adult with an advanced solid tumor such as melanoma, head and neck, liver or kidney cancer. V is TRBV2 and J is TRBJ2-5, with unresolved D. The specimen comprised CD4+ or CD8+ T cells sorted from blood, sampled in a trial of the OX40 agonist ivuxolimab. CDR3 residues: CASNAGREETQYF. The CDR3, as DNA: TGTGCCAGCAATGCCGGACGGGAAGAGACCCAGTACTTC.